The clone carrying this T cell receptor beta chain was counted ten times or more. The entry originates in a study of T cells in Graves' hyperthyroidism and ophthalmopathy. Turning to the study itself: Blood was drawn when the patient was first diagnosed and still untreated.

The CDR3 totals 14 residues. V was pared by 2 bases and J by 2 bases, with 5 bases of the junction left unmatched. From germline, CDR1 is GTSNPN and CDR2 SVGIG (reference sequence). Template material for amplifying TCR beta CDR3 regions consisted of RNA transcripts. During a first-round RT-PCR of the TCR CDR3, the HTBI primer set was used. TCRdb called the multiplex PCR reads again in MiXCR, with one record for every CDR3 protein. The table records some 560,000 distinct CDR3 sequences, 15% to 19% of them present only once. This receptor was identified in a woman in her twenties or thirties with Graves' hyperthyroidism. This sequence joins TRBV30 and TRBJ2-7; TRBD1 matches at 8 bases. Material: blood. The CDR3 loop reads CAWSSPGQAYEQYF. Written as DNA, the CDR3 is TGTGCCTGGAGTTCCCCGGGACAGGCCTACGAGCAGTACTTC. Supplemented by reference TRBV30 and TRBJ2-7, the full variable domain reads SQTIHQWPATLVQPVGSPLSLECTVEGTSNPNLYWYRQAAGRGLQLLFYSVGIGQISSEVPQNLSASRPQDRQFILSSKKLLLSDSGFYLCAWSSPGQAYEQYFGPGTRLTVT.